This entry lists 15 T cell receptor beta chains sequenced from one sample in a study of blood T cell repertoires in COVID-19. Profiling relied on immunoSEQ multiplex PCR, and the TCRdb table lists in-frame clones only, not all of them. Of about 480,000 clones in the sample, approximately 88% are singletons; the top ten hold 10% to 15%. Specimen: peripheral blood. These receptors were collected from a woman aged 45-65 years with COVID-19, enrolled during active disease.

The V and J genes are TRBV11-3 and TRBJ1-1; no reliable D call. This CDR3 has 15 residues. Trimming stripped 5 bases from V and 1 base from J, with 14 bases between. Per germline, CDR1 SGHNT and CDR2 YENEEA. The CDR3 here is CASSPTAGRNTEAFF. The DNA for the CDR3 is TGTGCCAGCAGCCCGACGGCGGGGAGGAACACTGAAGCTTTCTTT. Drawing the rest from reference TRBV11-3 and TRBJ1-1, the complete variable domain is EAGVVQSPRYKIIEKKQPVAFWCNPISGHNTLYWYLQNLGQGPELLIRYENEEAVDDSQLPKDRFSAERLKGVDSTLKIQPAELGDSAVYLCASSPTAGRNTEAFFGQGTRLTVV.

This clone has only a few counts. The chain employs TRBV9 and TRBJ1-3; maybe TRBD1 (5 bases). V lost 3 bases to trimming and J lost 0 bases, with 13 bases between them. Germline CDR1 is SGDLS and CDR2 is YYNGEE. The CDR3 length is 16 residues. CDR3 DNA: TGTGCCAGCAGCGCAGTCGACAGTCCCTCTGGAAACACCATATATTTT. It codes for CASSAVDSPSGNTIYF. The complete variable domain, with remaining parts taken from reference TRBV9 and TRBJ1-3, reads DSGVTQTPKHLITATGQRVTLRCSPRSGDLSVYWYQQSLDQGLQFLIQYYNGEERAKGNILERFSAQQFPDLHSELNLSSLELGDSALYFCASSAVDSPSGNTIYFGEGSWLTVV.

This sequence joins TRBV27 and TRBJ1-1; the D is unclear. Germline values: CDR1 MNHEY, CDR2 SMNVEV (reference sequence). V lost 2 bases and J 8 bases, leaving 9 bases between the germline ends. This CDR3 is built from 12 residues. The CDR3 region has the DNA TGTGCCAGCAGTTTAAGCTCCAACGAAGCTTTCTTT. Amino acids: CASSLSSNEAFF.

The chain carries TRBV5-5 and TRBJ1-5; a weak D match, TRBD1 (6 bases). From germline, CDR1 is SGHKS and CDR2 YYEKEE (reference sequence). The CDR3 sequence is 15 residues long. V was trimmed by 2 bases and J by 3 bases, leaving 12 bases between them. DNA of the CDR3: TGTGCCAGCAGCTTAACGTGGGGGCTCAATCAGCCCCAGCATTTT. It translates to CASSLTWGLNQPQHF.

The rearrangement uses TRBV5-1 and TRBJ2-3; D unresolved. Trimming took off 6 bases at V and 5 bases at J, with 13 bases between the two ends. The germline V gene encodes CDR1 SGHRS and CDR2 YFSETQ. The CDR3 has 13 residues. CDR3 DNA: TGCGCCAGCATGTCATTTGAGCAAGATACGCAGTATTTT. Protein product: CASMSFEQDTQYF.

V usage is TRBV5-1 and J usage is TRBJ2-3, with TRBD2 matching 7 bases. With 7 bases clipped from V and 2 bases from J, the junction kept 7 bases outside the gene matches. This CDR3 has 14 amino acids. Germline CDR1 is SGHRS and CDR2 is YFSETQ. The CDR3 loop reads CASRAGSSTDTQYF. CDR3 nucleotides: TGCGCCAGCCGAGCGGGGAGCTCCACAGATACGCAGTATTTT.

CDR3 coding DNA: TGTGCCAGTAGTCCCGAGGGCCTGGAGAGTTCACCCCTCCACTTT. Translation: CASSPEGLESSPLHF. The V call is TRBV19, the J call TRBJ1-6; unclear D gene. CDR3 length: 15 amino acids. The germline V and J ends were trimmed by 5 bases and 9 bases, with 17 bases remaining between them. In germline, CDR1 is LNHDA, CDR2 SQIVND (reference sequence).

The rearrangement joins TRBV15 to TRBJ2-7, with TRBD2 as a possible D gene (6 bases). CDR1 LNHNV and CDR2 YYDKDF come from the germline V gene (reference sequence). V lost 1 base, J lost 6 bases, and 10 bases lay in between. The CDR3 totals 13 residues. CDR3 protein: CATSRVGGSEQYF. The CDR3 DNA is TGTGCCACCAGCAGAGTAGGAGGGTCCGAGCAGTACTTC.

The V and J genes are TRBV7-9 and TRBJ2-1; D is uncertain. CDR1 SEHNR and CDR2 FQNEAQ come from the germline V gene (reference sequence). This CDR3 comprises 12 residues. V was clipped by 4 bases and J by 7 bases, with 8 bases between them. This chain's CDR3 is CASSSERNEQFF. CDR3 nucleotide sequence: TGTGCCAGCAGCTCAGAAAGAAATGAGCAGTTCTTC.

This sequence joins TRBV3-1 (or the pseudogene TRBV3-2) and TRBJ1-1; 9 nucleotides match TRBD1. Losses at the gene ends were 4 bases for V and 2 bases for J; bases not matched to a gene: 5. The CDR3 has 15 amino acids. Germline CDR1 reads LGHDT; CDR2 reads YNNKEL (reference sequence). The CDR3 bases are TGTGCCAGCAGCCCCTCGACAGGGGGAAACACTGAAGCTTTCTTT. Translating it yields CASSPSTGGNTEAFF.

This sequence joins TRBV2 and TRBJ2-1; TRBD2 agrees at 11 bases. CDR1 is SNHLY, CDR2 FYNNEI, per germline. With V trimmed by 7 bases and J by 9 bases, 8 bases remained unmatched. The CDR3 loop spans 14 amino acids. The CDR3 DNA reads TGTGCCAGCACCATGACTAGCGGGGCCCGTGAGCAGTTCTTC. It specifies CASTMTSGAREQFF.

V usage is TRBV5-1 and J usage is TRBJ1-1, with TRBD1 matching over 7 bases. The germline V gene has CDR1 SGHRS and CDR2 YFSETQ. J gave up 8 bases and V 3 bases, and 10 bases lay outside the gene matches. This CDR3 spans 14 amino acids. The CDR3 coding sequence is TGCGCCAGCAGCTGGGGAACGGGACAGTCAGAAGCTTTCTTT. It translates to CASSWGTGQSEAFF. The variable domain in full, completed from reference TRBV5-1 and TRBJ1-1, reads KAGVTQTPRYLIKTRGQQVTLSCSPISGHRSVSWYQQTPGQGLQFLFEYFSETQRNKGNFPGRFSGRQFSNSRSEMNVSTLELGDSALYLCASSWGTGQSEAFFGQGTRLTVV.

This chain links TRBV4-1 with TRBJ1-2; D may be TRBD1 (5 bases). Germline V gives CDR1 MGHRA, CDR2 YSYEKL. The CDR3 consists of 14 residues. V was shortened by 7 bases and J by 4 bases, with 16 bases between the two germline ends. CDR3 nucleotides: TGCGCCAGCAACCGGGGAGGGGCGACCTATGGCTACACCTTC. This gives the protein CASNRGGATYGYTF.

The rearrangement joins TRBV28 to TRBJ2-5, with a weak D call TRBD2 (5 bases). Trimming removed 4 bases at V and 3 bases at J, with 12 bases between. CDR3 length: 14 residues. Germline CDR1 and CDR2: MDHEN and SYDVKM. CDR3 loop: CASSSSGVKETQYF. CDR3 sequence (DNA): TGTGCCAGCAGTTCCTCCGGGGTAAAAGAGACCCAGTACTTC.

This clone was seen just once. V usage is TRBV30 and J usage is TRBJ2-2; maybe TRBD2 (6 bases). This CDR3 spans 15 amino acids. The V gene lost 3 bases and the J gene lost 8 bases, with 19 bases spanning the gap. Germline CDR1 and CDR2: GTSNPN and SVGIG (reference sequence). The CDR3: CAWRWPRDPGGELFF. The CDR3 nucleotides are TGTGCCTGGAGATGGCCGCGGGACCCGGGAGGGGAGCTGTTTTTT.